The 3 T cell receptor beta chains below come from one sample, sequenced in a study of T cell changes during pregnancy in multiple sclerosis. Assay used: immunoSEQ multiplex PCR; TCRdb lists only in-frame clones, some missing. The data show around 44,000 clones, with less than 95% seen just once and 8% to 10% held by the top ten. The source material was CD8+ T cells from peripheral blood mononuclear cells, sampled in the first trimester of pregnancy. These receptors were collected from a female donor with multiple sclerosis, enrolled in a pregnancy study.

The chain combines TRBV5-6 with TRBJ2-1, with 8 bases matching TRBD2. With 4 bases clipped from V and 9 bases from J, the junction kept 9 bases outside the gene matches. Germline V CDR1 and CDR2: SGHDT, YYEEEE. This CDR3 spans 14 amino acids. The CDR3 spells CASSEGLAGLEQFF. As DNA, the CDR3 is TGTGCCAGCAGCGAGGGTTTAGCGGGGCTTGAGCAGTTCTTC.

The chain recombines TRBV6-1 with TRBJ1-4, with D hard to call. The V end was cut by 3 bases, the J end by 7 bases, with 21 bases between. Per the germline V gene, CDR1 is MNHNS and CDR2 is SASEGT. There are 17 residues in the CDR3. This CDR3 is CASSETESFWRREKLFF. The CDR3 coding sequence is TGTGCCAGCAGTGAGACGGAATCGTTTTGGAGGCGTGAAAAACTGTTTTTT.

This chain connects TRBV7-7 to TRBJ2-3, with 8 positions matching TRBD2. The trim removed 5 bases at V and 5 bases at J, leaving 12 bases unmatched. The CDR3 is 16 residues long. CDR1 and CDR2 (germline): SSHAT, FNYEAQ (reference sequence). The CDR3 protein is CASSPGSSGYGDTQYF. CDR3 nucleotide sequence: TGTGCCAGCAGCCCTGGATCTAGCGGGTATGGAGATACGCAGTATTTT.